Following are 9 T cell receptor beta chains from one sample sequenced in a study of blood T cell repertoires in COVID-19. TCRdb keeps only in-frame clones here, not all; method: immunoSEQ multiplex PCR. This sample has under 75,000 clones, with roughly 89% found just once. The sequenced sample consisted of peripheral blood. The receptors were gathered from a young man with acute or convalescent COVID-19.

The rearrangement uses TRBV3-1 (or the pseudogene TRBV3-2) and TRBJ2-3; 10 nucleotides match TRBD1. The CDR3 length is 16 residues. CDR1 is LGHDT and CDR2 is YNNKEL in the germline V gene (reference sequence). Unmatched junction bases numbered 5, after V lost 1 base and J lost 4 bases. CDR3 bases: TGTGCCAGCAGCCAAGGGACGACAGGGGGCCCAGATACGCAGTATTTT. It encodes CASSQGTTGGPDTQYF.

This chain connects TRBV30 to TRBJ2-7; no clear D. V lost 4 bases and J lost 2, with 15 bases in between. CDR1 and CDR2 (germline): GTSNPN, SVGIG (reference sequence). The CDR3 extends over 14 amino acids. CDR3: CAWMVIDSTYEQYF. CDR3 bases: TGTGCCTGGATGGTAATAGACTCTACCTACGAGCAGTACTTC.

The table lists this clone with a few counts. The chain carries TRBV2 and TRBJ2-7; D is undetermined. The V gene lost 2 bases and the J gene lost 5 bases, with 7 bases spanning the gap. In germline, CDR1 is SNHLY, CDR2 FYNNEI. This CDR3 has 12 amino acids. CDR3 sequence (DNA): TGTGCCAGCAGTGAAAGTAGAGACGAGCAGTACTTC. Translated, it gives CASSESRDEQYF.

The V and J genes are TRBV5-1 and TRBJ1-1, with D perhaps TRBD1 (5 bases). Trimming took off 4 bases at V and 1 base at J, with 8 bases between the two ends. The CDR3 consists of 13 residues. Germline values: CDR1 SGHRS, CDR2 YFSETQ. The CDR3, as DNA: TGCGCCAGCAGCGCGGGGGGGAACACTGAAGCTTTCTTT. Protein: CASSAGGNTEAFF.

The rearrangement uses TRBV28 and TRBJ1-1, with D possibly TRBD1 on 6 matching bases. Trimming removed 7 bases from V and 5 bases from J, with 20 bases in between. The CDR3 totals 15 residues. The germline CDR1 and CDR2 sequences are MDHEN and SYDVKM. CDR3 in amino acids: CASTWEGVGATEAFF. For the CDR3, the DNA is TGTGCCAGCACCTGGGAGGGGGTTGGGGCGACTGAAGCTTTCTTT. The variable domain in full, completed from reference TRBV28 and TRBJ1-1, reads DVKVTQSSRYLVKRTGEKVFLECVQDMDHENMFWYRQDPGLGLRLIYFSYDVKMKEKGDIPEGYSVSREKKERFSLILESASTNQTSMYLCASTWEGVGATEAFFGQGTRLTVV.

The V gene is TRBV5-1, the J gene TRBJ2-5; 10 positions agree with TRBD2. CDR1 and CDR2 from the germline V gene are SGHRS and YFSETQ. Trimming took 0 bases from V and 4 from J; bases not matched to a gene: 3. The CDR3 totals 15 residues. The CDR3 DNA follows: TGCGCCAGCAGCTTGGGGTCTAGCGGGGGAGAGACCCAGTACTTC. It codes for CASSLGSSGGETQYF. Looking up the rest from reference TRBV5-1 and TRBJ2-5 gives the full variable domain: KAGVTQTPRYLIKTRGQQVTLSCSPISGHRSVSWYQQTPGQGLQFLFEYFSETQRNKGNFPGRFSGRQFSNSRSEMNVSTLELGDSALYLCASSLGSSGGETQYFGPGTRLLVL.

A single count supports this clone. This chain connects TRBV12-5 to TRBJ2-5, with unresolved D. The CDR3 runs 16 residues. Germline V gene sequence: CDR1 LGHNT, CDR2 FRNRAP. V was shortened by 1 base and J by 0 bases, with 12 bases between the two germline ends. CDR3: CASGLGTTRDQETQYF. CDR3 DNA sequence: TGTGCTAGTGGTTTGGGTACGACTCGCGACCAAGAGACCCAGTACTTC.

V usage is TRBV24-1 and J usage is TRBJ1-5; 9 bases fit TRBD1. Germline values: CDR1 KGHDR, CDR2 SFDVKD. The junction had 19 bases not matched to a gene; V was cut back by 11 bases and J by 3 bases. The CDR3 is 18 residues long. CDR3 in DNA: TGTGCCAACAGGGGGCTTGGAATTTACCTCCCAAACAATCAGCCCCAGCATTTT. It is translated as CANRGLGIYLPNNQPQHF.

The J gene is TRBJ1-2, the V gene TRBV4-3, with 7 bases identical to TRBD1. CDR1 is LGHNA and CDR2 is YSLEER in the germline V gene. V dropped 0 bases and J dropped 5; count of bases not matched to a gene: 6. The CDR3 length is 15 residues. The CDR3 nucleotides read TGCGCCAGCAGCCAAGATCGGGACAGAGTATATGGCTACACCTTC. It is translated as CASSQDRDRVYGYTF.